Detailed here is one T cell receptor beta chain. Other DNA sequences of this sample code for an identical CDR3. These data come from a study of technical replicates of blood from four donors. Assay: immunoSEQ multiplex PCR; the TCRdb copy retains only in-frame clones and omits some. The sample includes about 79,000 clones, about nine tenths of them seen just once. Germline-derived CDR1 and CDR2 are SGHAT and FQNNGV. The CDR3 consists of 14 residues. Trimming cost V 1 base and J 3 bases, with 10 bases left between them. The sample consisted of T cells isolated from PBMCs. This sequence joins TRBV11-2 and TRBJ2-7; D ambiguous. The TCR sequence derives from a human donor in good health. Some clones in this sample may be carry-over from other donors' samples. For the CDR3, the DNA is TGTGCCAGCAGCTTAGGAACAAGTCGCTACGAGCAGTACTTC. Its translation is CASSLGTSRYEQYF.